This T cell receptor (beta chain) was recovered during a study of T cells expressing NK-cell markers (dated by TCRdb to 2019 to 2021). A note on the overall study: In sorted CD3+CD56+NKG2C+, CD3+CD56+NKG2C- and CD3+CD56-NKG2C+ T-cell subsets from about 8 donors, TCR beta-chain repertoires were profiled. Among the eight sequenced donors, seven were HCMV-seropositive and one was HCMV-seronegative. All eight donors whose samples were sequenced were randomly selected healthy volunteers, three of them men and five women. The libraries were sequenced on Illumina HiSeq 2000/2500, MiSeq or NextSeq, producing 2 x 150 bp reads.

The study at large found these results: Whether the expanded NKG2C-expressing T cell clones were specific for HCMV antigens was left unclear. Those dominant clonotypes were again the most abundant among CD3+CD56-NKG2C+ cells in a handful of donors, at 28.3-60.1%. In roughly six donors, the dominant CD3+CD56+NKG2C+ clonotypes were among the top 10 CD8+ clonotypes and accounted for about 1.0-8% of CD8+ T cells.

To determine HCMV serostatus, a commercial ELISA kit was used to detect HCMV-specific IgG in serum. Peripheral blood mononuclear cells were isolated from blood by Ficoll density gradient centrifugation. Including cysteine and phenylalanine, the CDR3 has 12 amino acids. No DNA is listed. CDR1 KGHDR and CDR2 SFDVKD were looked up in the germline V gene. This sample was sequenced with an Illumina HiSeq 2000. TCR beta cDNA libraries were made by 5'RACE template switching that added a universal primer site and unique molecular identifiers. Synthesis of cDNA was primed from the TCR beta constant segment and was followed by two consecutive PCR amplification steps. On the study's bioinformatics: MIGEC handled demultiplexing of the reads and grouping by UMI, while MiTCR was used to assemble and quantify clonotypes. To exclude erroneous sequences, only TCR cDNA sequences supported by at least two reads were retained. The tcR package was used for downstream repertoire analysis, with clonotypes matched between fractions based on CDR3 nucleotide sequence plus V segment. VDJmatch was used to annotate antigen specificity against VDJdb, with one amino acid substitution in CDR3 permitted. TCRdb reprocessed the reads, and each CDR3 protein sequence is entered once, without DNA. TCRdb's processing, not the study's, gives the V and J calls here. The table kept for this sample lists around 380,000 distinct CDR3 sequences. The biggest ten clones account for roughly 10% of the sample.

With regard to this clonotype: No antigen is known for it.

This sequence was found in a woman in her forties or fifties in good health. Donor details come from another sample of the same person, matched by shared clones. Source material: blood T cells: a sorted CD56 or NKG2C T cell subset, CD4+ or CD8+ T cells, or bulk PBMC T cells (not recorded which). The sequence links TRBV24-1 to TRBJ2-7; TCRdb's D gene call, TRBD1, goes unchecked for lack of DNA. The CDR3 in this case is CATIGQSYEQYF.